A single sample is the source of the 26 T cell receptor beta chains below, sequenced in a study of shared clonotypes between healthy human individuals (dated by TCRdb to about 2020). To prepare the library, the immunoSEQ multiplex PCR assay was applied. TCRdb re-hosts the immuneACCESS table, in-frame sequences only. Its copies lack some clones; in the studies checked, an unresolved V gene accounts for under half of them, and the cause for the rest is not known. The sample includes about half a million clones, with more than 65% observed a single time. The ten largest account for 10% to 15% of the sample. The sample comprised PBMCs. The receptors come from a woman aged 40 to 50 in good health. Some clones in this sample may be carry-over from other donors' samples.

This clone was seen just once. The CDR3 here is CASSIGLQQFF. Here the CDR3 DNA reads TGTGCCAGTAGTATTGGGCTGCAGCAGTTCTTC. V and J are TRBV19 and TRBJ2-1; D is uncertain. The CDR3 is 11 amino acids. Germline-derived CDR1 and CDR2 are LNHDA and SQIVND (reference sequence). V gave up 3 bases and J gave up 11 bases, with 8 bases separating them.

The chain employs TRBV6-1 and TRBJ1-2, with D possibly being TRBD1 (5 bases). CDR3 size: 15 residues. Trimming removed 0 bases at V and 3 bases at J, with 11 bases between. Per germline, CDR1 MNHNS and CDR2 SASEGT. CDR3 bases: TGTGCCAGCAGTGAAGCATCCGGACATCACTATGGCTACACCTTC. Translated, it gives CASSEASGHHYGYTF.

Written as DNA, the CDR3 is TGCGCCAGCAGCTCCGTAGAGGGGGCGATCGGGGAGCTGTTTTTT. Translation: CASSSVEGAIGELFF. The chain links TRBV5-1 to TRBJ2-2; 7 nucleotides agree with TRBD1. Trimming took 3 bases from V and 7 from J; bases not matched to a gene: 9. CDR1 and CDR2 from the germline V gene are SGHRS and YFSETQ. CDR3 size: 15 residues.

This clone has just a few counts. The chain links TRBV5-4 to TRBJ1-3, with 8 positions matching TRBD1. The CDR3 runs to 17 residues. V shed 0 bases, J shed 0 bases, and the junction held 5 bases outside the gene matches. CDR1 and CDR2 (germline): SGHNT, YYREEE (reference sequence). The CDR3 loop is CASSLGGTGLSGNTIYF. CDR3 DNA: TGTGCCAGCAGCTTGGGCGGGACAGGACTCTCTGGAAACACCATATATTTT.

The V and J genes are TRBV18 and TRBJ2-1, with 7 nucleotides matching TRBD2. The CDR3 is 15 residues long. Germline-derived CDR1 and CDR2 are KGHSH and LQKENI. V shed 4 bases and J 6 bases; nucleotides not matched to a gene: 9. The DNA of the CDR3 is TGTGCCAGCTCACAGAGGACTAGTCTGAGCAATGAGCAGTTCTTC. Its protein product is CASSQRTSLSNEQFF. Drawing the rest from reference TRBV18 and TRBJ2-1, the complete variable domain is NAGVMQNPRHLVRRRGQEARLRCSPMKGHSHVYWYRQLPEEGLKFMVYLQKENIIDESGMPKERFSAEFPKEGPSILRIQQVVRGDSAAYFCASSQRTSLSNEQFFGPGTRLTVL.

Regarding this clone: With a far larger clone one base away, a read error is the likely cause. The rearrangement links TRBV6-6 to TRBJ2-2; D perhaps matches TRBD2 (5 bases). Per germline, CDR1 MNHNY and CDR2 SVGAGI (reference sequence). The CDR3 loop spans 16 amino acids. The CDR3 DNA reads as TGTGCCGGCAGTTACTCGACCGGGAAAAACACCGGGGAGCTGTTTTTT. Protein product: CAGSYSTGKNTGELFF.

CDR3 sequence (DNA): TGTGCCAGCAGTAGGGGGACCGGGGCGTCCGGGGAGCTGTTTTTT. Translating gives CASSRGTGASGELFF. V usage is TRBV5-6 and J usage is TRBJ2-2, with D possibly being TRBD1 (6 bases). CDR3 length equals 15 residues. Germline CDR1 reads SGHDT; CDR2 reads YYEEEE. Trimming stripped 5 bases from V and 6 bases from J, with 17 bases between.

In DNA, the CDR3 is TGCAGCGTTACCCTAGCGTGGACCACCGGGGAGCTGTTTTTT. The encoded protein is CSVTLAWTTGELFF. V and J are TRBV29-1 and TRBJ2-2; tentative D call: TRBD2 (6 bases). The ends were cut back, 5 bases at V and 4 bases at J, with 14 bases in the middle. Germline V gene lookup returns CDR1 SQVTM and CDR2 ANQGSEA. The CDR3 consists of 14 residues.

On this clone itself: At the DNA level, this CDR3 is encoded by other sequences in the same sample as well. J is TRBJ2-5 and V is TRBV5-1, with TRBD1 as a possible D gene (5 bases). V gave up 0 bases and J gave up 2 bases, with 5 bases separating them. Germline V gene lookup returns CDR1 SGHRS and CDR2 YFSETQ. This CDR3 is 13 amino acids long. CDR3 nucleotides: TGCGCCAGCAGCTTGGGACAGCAAGAGACCCAGTACTTC. It codes for CASSLGQQETQYF.

This rearrangement joins TRBV9 to TRBJ2-6; D is ambiguous. Germline CDR1 and CDR2: SGDLS and YYNGEE. Trimming took 4 bases from V and 0 from J, leaving 8 bases between them. There are 15 residues in the CDR3. The CDR3, as DNA: TGTGCCAGCAGCACCCTACTCTCTGGGGCCAACGTCCTGACTTTC. Residues: CASSTLLSGANVLTF.

On this clone: This is likely an artifact of a read error, given a far larger clone one base away. The identical CDR3 is also encoded by other nucleotide sequences in the sample. This CDR3 reads CASTLEPLNTEAFF. In DNA, the CDR3 is TGTGCCAGCACCTTGGAACCTCTGAACACTGAAGCTTTCTTT. This chain joins TRBV6-1 and TRBJ1-1; D gene unclear. This CDR3 comprises 14 residues. V was shortened by 7 bases and J by 0 bases, with 12 bases between the two germline ends. The V gene's germline CDR1 is MNHNS and CDR2 SASEGT.

Points on this clone: This likely traces to a read error, being one base from a far larger clone. The V and J genes are TRBV6-1 and TRBJ2-7; 7 bases line up with TRBD2. The CDR3 has 15 residues. Germline lookup yields CDR1 MNHNS and CDR2 SASEGT. Here the CDR3 reads CAGSEAAGTNREQYF. The CDR3 region has the DNA TGTGCCGGCAGTGAAGCAGCCGGGACTAATAGGGAGCAGTACTTC.

The V gene is TRBV28, the J gene TRBJ2-7; D unresolved. Looked up from germline, CDR1 is MDHEN and CDR2 is SYDVKM. V lost 4 bases and J lost 4, with 8 bases in between. The length of the CDR3 is 12 residues. The CDR3 sequence: CASSSSLYEQYF. In DNA, the CDR3 is TGTGCCAGCAGTTCCTCCCTATACGAGCAGTACTTC.

This clone appeared a single time. The CDR3 here is CASSFGLAGGYEQYF. The CDR3 nucleotides are TGTGCCAGCAGCTTCGGACTAGCGGGAGGTTACGAGCAGTACTTC. The V gene is TRBV7-2, the J gene TRBJ2-7; 14 nucleotides line up with TRBD2. J gave up 4 bases and V 3 bases, and 2 bases lay outside the gene matches. Germline V gives CDR1 SGHTA, CDR2 FQGNSA. There are 15 residues in the CDR3.

This rearrangement joins TRBV28 to TRBJ2-3; 10 nucleotides match TRBD2. The CDR3 loop spans 14 amino acids. The trim removed 6 bases at V and 4 bases at J, leaving 4 bases unmatched. Germline V lookup: CDR1 MDHEN, CDR2 SYDVKM. The CDR3 sequence is CASRPGLASDTQYF. The CDR3 DNA reads as TGTGCCAGCAGGCCGGGACTAGCGTCAGATACGCAGTATTTT. Looking up the rest from reference TRBV28 and TRBJ2-3 gives the full variable domain: DVKVTQSSRYLVKRTGEKVFLECVQDMDHENMFWYRQDPGLGLRLIYFSYDVKMKEKGDIPEGYSVSREKKERFSLILESASTNQTSMYLCASRPGLASDTQYFGPGTRLTVL.

The V gene is TRBV5-8, the J gene TRBJ2-7, with D perhaps being TRBD1 or TRBD2 (5 bases each). Trimming shortened V by 4 bases and J by 2 bases, and 13 bases separated the two germline ends. CDR1 is SGHTS, CDR2 YDEGEE, per germline. The CDR3 is made up of 14 amino acids. CDR3 residues: CASSDWDRAYEQYF. The CDR3 coding sequence is TGTGCCAGCAGCGATTGGGACCGAGCCTACGAGCAGTACTTC.

The CDR3 is CASTPWGGGANTGELFF. DNA of the CDR3: TGTGCCAGCACCCCCTGGGGAGGGGGAGCGAACACCGGGGAGCTGTTTTTT. This chain links TRBV5-5 with TRBJ2-2, with D perhaps matching TRBD2 (7 bases). CDR1 and CDR2 (germline): SGHKS, YYEKEE (reference sequence). The CDR3 spans 17 residues. V lost 6 bases, J lost 0 bases, and 18 bases lay in between. The variable domain in full, completed from reference TRBV5-5 and TRBJ2-2, reads DAGVTQSPTHLIKTRGQQVTLRCSPISGHKSVSWYQQVLGQGPQFIFQYYEKEERGRGNFPDRFSARQFPNYSSELNVNALLLGDSALYLCASTPWGGGANTGELFFGEGSRLTVL.

The J gene is TRBJ2-6, the V gene TRBV5-1; TRBD2 is a possible D gene (6 bases). This CDR3 comprises 17 residues. V was clipped by 1 base and J by 2 bases, with 13 bases between them. Germline V gives CDR1 SGHRS, CDR2 YFSETQ. The CDR3 region has the DNA TGCGCCAGCAGCTTGTTGGAGGGAGCAGCTGGGGCCAACGTCCTGACTTTC. This gives the protein CASSLLEGAAGANVLTF.

V and J are TRBV19 and TRBJ2-5; D not certain. Trimming cost V 8 bases and J 11 bases, with 18 bases left between them. The V gene's germline CDR1 is LNHDA and CDR2 SQIVND (reference sequence). The CDR3 runs 12 residues. The DNA of the CDR3 is TGTGCCAGTCAAGGCAGTATCAAAGAGCAGTACTTC. Protein: CASQGSIKEQYF.

The chain carries TRBV7-2 and TRBJ2-7; 8 bases fit TRBD1. CDR1 and CDR2 (germline): SGHTA, FQGNSA. This CDR3 has 15 residues. V lost 5 bases, J lost 9 bases, and 15 bases stayed unmatched. The CDR3 loop reads CASSQGAGGHWGQYF. CDR3 in DNA: TGTGCCAGCAGCCAGGGGGCAGGCGGGCACTGGGGGCAGTACTTC.

This chain uses TRBV11-2 with TRBJ2-3, with 15 bases aligning to TRBD2. V lost 2 bases, J lost 3 bases, and 3 bases stayed unmatched. Germline-derived CDR1 and CDR2 are SGHAT and FQNNGV. The CDR3 sequence is 17 residues long. The CDR3, as DNA: TGTGCCAGCAGCTTATTCGGACTAGCGGGAGGGACAGATACGCAGTATTTT. Its translation is CASSLFGLAGGTDTQYF.

About this clone: Other DNA sequences within the sample encode an identical CDR3. The chain links TRBV28 to TRBJ2-1, with a weak D call TRBD2 (5 bases). Germline lookup yields CDR1 MDHEN and CDR2 SYDVKM. CDR3 length equals 11 residues. V shed 2 bases and J shed 9 bases, with 5 bases lying between them. The DNA of the CDR3 is TGTGCCAGCAGTTTAGGAGGTGAGCAGTTCTTC. This gives the protein CASSLGGEQFF.

This clone has more than one count but fewer than ten. Only one base separates this from a far larger clonotype, so it likely reflects a read error. Other nucleotide sequences in the sample specify the same CDR3. The chain uses TRBV25-1 and TRBJ2-7; the match to TRBD2 covers 9 bases. The CDR3 is made up of 16 amino acids. V shed 3 bases, J shed 5 bases, and the junction held 11 bases outside the gene matches. Germline V CDR1 and CDR2: MGHDK, SYGVNS. The CDR3 reads CASSEPGLAGVHEQYF. Here the CDR3 DNA reads TGTGCCAGCAGTGAGCCGGGACTAGCAGGAGTCCACGAGCAGTACTTC.

The V gene is TRBV28, the J gene TRBJ2-5, with D possibly being TRBD2 (5 bases). The germline V gene encodes CDR1 MDHEN and CDR2 SYDVKM. The CDR3 is made up of 14 amino acids. V lost 5 bases and J 5 bases, leaving 15 bases between the germline ends. The CDR3 DNA reads TGTGCCAGCAGTCCCCACGGGGAGTACGAGACCCAGTACTTC. This gives the protein CASSPHGEYETQYF.

This clone occurred many times. The chain links TRBV7-2 to TRBJ2-3; perhaps TRBD2 as D (5 bases). V shed 1 base and J shed 0 bases, with 8 bases lying between them. CDR1 SGHTA and CDR2 FQGNSA come from the germline V gene. The CDR3 is made up of 15 amino acids. CDR3 bases: TGTGCCAGCAGCTTAGACGGCGGGAGCACAGATACGCAGTATTTT. Its protein is CASSLDGGSTDTQYF.

V and J are TRBV19 and TRBJ2-6; D not certain. V gave up 7 bases and J gave up 2 bases, with 12 bases separating them. There are 15 residues in the CDR3. CDR1 is LNHDA, CDR2 SQIVND, per germline (reference sequence). The CDR3 is CASTPTLAGANVLTF. The CDR3 bases are TGTGCCAGTACCCCTACCTTGGCTGGGGCCAACGTCCTGACTTTC.